This entry features one TCR beta chain sequence. Assay used: immunoSEQ multiplex PCR; TCRdb lists only in-frame clones, some missing. There are some 200,000 clones in the sample; about 80% occur only once, and approximately 8% lies in the top ten. This specimen belongs to a study of blood T cell repertoires in COVID-19. Germline lookup yields CDR1 SGHTA and CDR2 FQGTGA. V lost 5 bases and J lost 7; bases outside the gene matches: 9. The CDR3 extends over 15 amino acids. The receptor was derived from a woman at least 80 years old with COVID-19, enrolled during active disease. Sequencing used peripheral blood. The chain joins TRBV7-3 to TRBJ2-1; 9 bases are a match to TRBD2. CDR3 loop: CASSLAAGGFNEQFF. CDR3 in DNA: TGTGCCAGCAGCCTCGCAGCGGGAGGCTTTAATGAGCAGTTCTTC.